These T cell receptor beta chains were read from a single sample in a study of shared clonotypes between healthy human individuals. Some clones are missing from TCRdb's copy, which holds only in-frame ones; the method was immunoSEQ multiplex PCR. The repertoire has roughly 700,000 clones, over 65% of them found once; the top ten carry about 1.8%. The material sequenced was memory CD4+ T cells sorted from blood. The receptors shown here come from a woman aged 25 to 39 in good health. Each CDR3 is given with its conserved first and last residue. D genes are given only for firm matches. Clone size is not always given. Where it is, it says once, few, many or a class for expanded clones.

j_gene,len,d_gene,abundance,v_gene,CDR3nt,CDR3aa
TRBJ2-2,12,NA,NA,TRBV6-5,TGTGCCAGCAGTGTAGTCTCCGGGGAGCTGTTTTTT,CASSVVSGELFF
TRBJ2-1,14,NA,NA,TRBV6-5,TGTGCCAGCAGTTCGTGGTCCCCCAGCAATGAGCAGTTCTTC,CASSSWSPSNEQFF
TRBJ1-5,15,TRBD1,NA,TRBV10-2,TGCGCCAGCAGAGCCGGGACAGGAAGCAATCAGCCCCAGCATTTT,CASRAGTGSNQPQHF
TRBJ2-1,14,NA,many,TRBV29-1,TGCAGCGTTGGATCGGGGTACCGTTACAATGAGCAGTTCTTC,CSVGSGYRYNEQFF
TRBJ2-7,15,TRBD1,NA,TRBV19,TGTGCCAGTAGTACCCCCTCTACAGGGGGCTTCAAGCAGTACTTC,CASSTPSTGGFKQYF
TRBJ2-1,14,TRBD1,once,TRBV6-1,TGTGCCAGCGGAAGTAGGACAGGGGGCAATGAGCAGTTCTTC,CASGSRTGGNEQFF
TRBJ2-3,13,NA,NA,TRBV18,TGTGCCAGCTCACCCAGCGCCGAAGATACGCAGTATTTT,CASSPSAEDTQYF
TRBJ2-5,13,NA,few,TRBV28,TGTGCCAGCAGTTTCGACAATCAAGAGACCCAGTACTTC,CASSFDNQETQYF
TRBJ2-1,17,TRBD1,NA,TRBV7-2,TGTGCCAGCAGCTTATTGCCCGTCGGGACAGGGAACAATGAGCAGTTCTTC,CASSLLPVGTGNNEQFF
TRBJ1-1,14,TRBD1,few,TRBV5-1,TGCGCCAGCAGCTGGGGGACAGGGGGCACTGAAGCTTTCTTT,CASSWGTGGTEAFF
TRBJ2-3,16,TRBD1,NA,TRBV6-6,TGTGCCAGCAGCGACAAGGACAGGCGTGGCACAGATACGCAGTATTTT,CASSDKDRRGTDTQYF
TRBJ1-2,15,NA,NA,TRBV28,TGTGCCAGCAGCACAAAGGCGAGGGGGTACTATGGCTACACCTTC,CASSTKARGYYGYTF
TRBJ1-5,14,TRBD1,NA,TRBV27,TGTGCCAGCAGGGATATACAGGGGGAGCAGCCCCAGCATTTT,CASRDIQGEQPQHF
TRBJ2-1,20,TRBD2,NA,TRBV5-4,TGTGCCAGCAGCCCAACCCGACTAGCGGGAGGGCTTGGCTCCTACAATGAGCAGTTCTTC,CASSPTRLAGGLGSYNEQFF
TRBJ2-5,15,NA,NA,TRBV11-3,TGTGCCAGCAGCCTCCAGACAGGTTACCAAGAGACCCAGTACTTC,CASSLQTGYQETQYF
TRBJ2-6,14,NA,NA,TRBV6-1,TGTGCCAGCAGTGAACCTGCTGGGGCCAACGTCCTGACTTTC,CASSEPAGANVLTF
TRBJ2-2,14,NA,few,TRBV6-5,TGTGCCAGCTCCAGGGAGGCGAACACCGGGGAGCTGTTTTTT,CASSREANTGELFF
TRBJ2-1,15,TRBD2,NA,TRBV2,TGTGCCAGCAGTCGACTAGCGGGAGGCACCGATGAGCAGTTCTTC,CASSRLAGGTDEQFF